Detailed here is one T cell receptor beta chain. The antigen remains undetermined. Next came a second PCR, run for roughly 6 to 11 cycles, which used a sample-barcoded 5' primer along with a J-beta primer mix. TCRdb reanalysed the 5' RACE reads using MiXCR and keeps one entry per CDR3 protein. The sample shows around 1,700,000 distinct CDR3 sequences, roughly 28% of them seen only once. The data were taken from a study of blood T cells in healthy people across ages. Whole-study context: Template switching retrieved approximately one barcoded beta molecule for each two T cells. Broader study findings: Expanded clonotype changes were possibly confounded by unknown donor CMV status.

The clonotype was recovered from a woman aged 25 to 39 in good health. Sequenced input: blood.

The CDR3 region is CASSFIRGLRTEAFF. The CDR3 DNA reads as TGTGCCAGCAGCTTCATCAGGGGGCTGCGAACTGAAGCTTTCTTT. This sequence joins TRBV5-4 and TRBJ1-1; 8 bases map to TRBD1. The CDR3 consists of 15 residues. From germline, CDR1 is SGHNT and CDR2 YYREEE (reference sequence). With V trimmed by 2 bases and J by 5 bases, 8 bases remained unmatched.